Listed below are T cell receptor beta chains from one sample, sequenced in a study of spatial heterogeneity in lung cancer. TCRdb independently ran MiXCR on the 5' RACE reads; one entry per CDR3 protein. Among about 47,000 distinct CDR3 sequences, about an eighth were seen once, and the ten largest hold roughly a third. The sequences come from PBMCs, collected at follow-up. All receptors derive from a male donor with early-stage non-small cell lung cancer. Each CDR3 is given with its conserved first and last residue. Each record gives: J gene, D gene, clone size, V gene, CDR3 protein, CDR3 DNA. A D gene is named only where the DNA matches it firmly. Clone size is given for some rows only: seen once, a few or many times, or a class if the clone is expanded.

J gene: TRBJ2-2
D gene: -
clone size: -
V gene: TRBV27
CDR3 protein: CASSLSGGTGELFF
CDR3 DNA: TGTGCCAGCAGTTTATCAGGGGGCACCGGGGAGCTGTTTTTT

J gene: TRBJ2-1
D gene: TRBD2
clone size: many
V gene: TRBV6-5
CDR3 protein: CASSSERGGRYEQFF
CDR3 DNA: TGTGCCAGCAGTTCGGAGCGGGGGGGCCGATATGAGCAGTTCTTC

J gene: TRBJ2-3
D gene: TRBD2
clone size: few
V gene: TRBV4-1
CDR3 protein: CASSQRTSGFTDTQYF
CDR3 DNA: TGCGCCAGCAGCCAGAGGACTAGCGGGTTCACAGATACGCAGTATTTT

J gene: TRBJ2-5
D gene: TRBD2
clone size: few
V gene: TRBV13
CDR3 protein: CASSQKLAGRETQYF
CDR3 DNA: TGTGCCAGCAGCCAGAAACTAGCGGGACGAGAGACCCAGTACTTC

J gene: TRBJ1-2
D gene: -
clone size: many
V gene: TRBV9
CDR3 protein: CASSRNRGENGYTF
CDR3 DNA: TGTGCCAGCAGCAGAAATAGGGGTGAGAATGGCTACACCTTC

J gene: TRBJ2-1
D gene: -
clone size: -
V gene: TRBV20-1
CDR3 protein: CSARELAAYNEQFF
CDR3 DNA: TGCAGTGCTAGAGAACTAGCAGCTTACAATGAGCAGTTCTTC

J gene: TRBJ1-2
D gene: -
clone size: -
V gene: TRBV5-1
CDR3 protein: CASSAYREGYTF
CDR3 DNA: TGCGCCAGCAGCGCATACAGGGAAGGCTACACCTTC

J gene: TRBJ1-1
D gene: -
clone size: many
V gene: TRBV5-6
CDR3 protein: CARTAVQGSEAFF
CDR3 DNA: TGTGCCAGGACCGCGGTGCAGGGGTCTGAAGCTTTCTTT

J gene: TRBJ2-7
D gene: TRBD1
clone size: few
V gene: TRBV12-3/TRBV12-4
CDR3 protein: CASSWGTGAYEQYF
CDR3 DNA: TGTGCCAGCAGTTGGGGGACAGGAGCTTACGAGCAGTACTTC

J gene: TRBJ2-6
D gene: -
clone size: many
V gene: TRBV5-4
CDR3 protein: CASSLAGQMLSSGANVLTF
CDR3 DNA: TGTGCCAGCAGCTTGGCCGGACAGATGCTTAGCTCTGGGGCCAACGTCCTGACTTTC

J gene: TRBJ2-1
D gene: -
clone size: few
V gene: TRBV5-1
CDR3 protein: CASSDGPSLNEQFF
CDR3 DNA: TGCGCCAGCAGCGACGGGCCTAGCCTTAATGAGCAGTTCTTC

J gene: TRBJ2-6
D gene: -
clone size: many
V gene: TRBV7-3
CDR3 protein: CASSPSGANVLTF
CDR3 DNA: TGTGCCAGCAGCCCCTCTGGGGCCAACGTCCTGACTTTC

J gene: TRBJ2-2
D gene: TRBD2
clone size: few
V gene: TRBV10-3
CDR3 protein: CVTMAGTSGIDGELFF
CDR3 DNA: TGTGTCACCATGGCCGGGACTAGCGGGATCGACGGGGAGCTGTTTTTT

J gene: TRBJ2-3
D gene: TRBD2
clone size: -
V gene: TRBV12-3/TRBV12-4
CDR3 protein: CASSGTSGGRDTQYF
CDR3 DNA: TGTGCCAGCAGTGGGACTAGCGGGGGCAGAGATACGCAGTATTTT

J gene: TRBJ2-2
D gene: -
clone size: -
V gene: TRBV5-4
CDR3 protein: CASSLLTGQNTGELFF
CDR3 DNA: TGTGCCAGCAGCCTCCTGACGGGACAAAACACCGGGGAGCTGTTTTTT

J gene: TRBJ2-5
D gene: -
clone size: few
V gene: TRBV2
CDR3 protein: CASRRDLTQETQYF
CDR3 DNA: TGTGCCAGCAGGCGGGACCTGACACAAGAGACCCAGTACTTC

J gene: TRBJ2-1
D gene: TRBD2
clone size: many
V gene: TRBV7-2
CDR3 protein: CASSLEGGSYEQFF
CDR3 DNA: TGTGCCAGCAGCTTAGAAGGCGGGAGCTATGAGCAGTTCTTC

J gene: TRBJ2-3
D gene: -
clone size: few
V gene: TRBV7-2
CDR3 protein: CASSSWILQADTQYF
CDR3 DNA: TGTGCCAGCAGCTCTTGGATCCTCCAGGCAGATACGCAGTATTTT

J gene: TRBJ2-2
D gene: -
clone size: -
V gene: TRBV6-5
CDR3 protein: CASSFRPPGELFF
CDR3 DNA: TGTGCCAGCAGTTTTCGTCCCCCCGGGGAGCTGTTTTTT

J gene: TRBJ2-5
D gene: -
clone size: many
V gene: TRBV20-1
CDR3 protein: CSARQAGKETQYF
CDR3 DNA: TGCAGTGCTCGACAAGCGGGCAAAGAGACCCAGTACTTC

J gene: TRBJ2-1
D gene: TRBD2
clone size: few
V gene: TRBV7-2
CDR3 protein: CASSPRLAGGLDNEQFF
CDR3 DNA: TGTGCCAGCAGCCCCCGACTAGCGGGGGGGCTGGACAATGAGCAGTTCTTC

J gene: TRBJ2-7
D gene: TRBD2
clone size: few
V gene: TRBV20-1
CDR3 protein: CSARTSGSYEQYF
CDR3 DNA: TGCAGTGCTAGGACTAGCGGGAGTTACGAGCAGTACTTC

J gene: TRBJ1-3
D gene: TRBD1
clone size: many
V gene: TRBV5-1
CDR3 protein: CASSLGQLVGNTIYF
CDR3 DNA: TGCGCCAGCAGCCTGGGACAGTTGGTAGGAAACACCATATATTTT

J gene: TRBJ1-5
D gene: -
clone size: few
V gene: TRBV12-3/TRBV12-4
CDR3 protein: CASSARGAGNQPQHF
CDR3 DNA: TGTGCCAGCAGTGCACGGGGGGCTGGGAATCAGCCCCAGCATTTT

J gene: TRBJ2-3
D gene: TRBD1
clone size: many
V gene: TRBV7-2
CDR3 protein: CASSLGQGADTQYF
CDR3 DNA: TGTGCCAGCAGCTTAGGACAGGGGGCAGATACGCAGTATTTT

J gene: TRBJ2-1
D gene: TRBD2
clone size: -
V gene: TRBV13
CDR3 protein: CASRPGLAGTNEQFF
CDR3 DNA: TGTGCCAGCAGGCCAGGACTAGCGGGAACCAACGAGCAGTTCTTC

J gene: TRBJ2-3
D gene: TRBD2
clone size: -
V gene: TRBV12-3/TRBV12-4
CDR3 protein: CATSTSGGVADTQYF
CDR3 DNA: TGTGCCACCTCGACTAGCGGGGGGGTGGCAGATACGCAGTATTTT

J gene: TRBJ1-1
D gene: -
clone size: many
V gene: TRBV5-1
CDR3 protein: CASSLGSGGEAFF
CDR3 DNA: TGCGCCAGCAGCTTGGGATCAGGAGGTGAAGCTTTCTTT

J gene: TRBJ2-7
D gene: -
clone size: many
V gene: TRBV28
CDR3 protein: CASGLTLYEQYF
CDR3 DNA: TGTGCCAGCGGATTGACTTTGTACGAGCAGTACTTC

J gene: TRBJ2-5
D gene: TRBD2
clone size: many
V gene: TRBV2
CDR3 protein: CASTQGLAETQYF
CDR3 DNA: TGTGCCAGCACTCAAGGACTAGCGGAGACCCAGTACTTC

J gene: TRBJ1-1
D gene: -
clone size: many
V gene: TRBV12-3/TRBV12-4
CDR3 protein: CASSLRANTEAFF
CDR3 DNA: TGTGCCAGCAGTTTGAGGGCAAACACTGAAGCTTTCTTT

J gene: TRBJ1-3
D gene: -
clone size: few
V gene: TRBV5-1
CDR3 protein: CASSLGQLGNTIYF
CDR3 DNA: TGCGCCAGCAGCTTAGGGCAGTTAGGAAACACCATATATTTT

J gene: TRBJ1-6
D gene: -
clone size: many
V gene: TRBV4-3
CDR3 protein: CASSQEDGVSYNSPLHF
CDR3 DNA: TGCGCCAGCAGCCAAGAGGACGGTGTCTCCTATAATTCACCCCTCCACTTT

J gene: TRBJ1-6
D gene: -
clone size: -
V gene: TRBV7-2
CDR3 protein: CASSLPRDLTSYNSPLHF
CDR3 DNA: TGTGCCAGCAGCTTGCCACGAGACCTTACCTCCTATAATTCACCCCTCCACTTT

J gene: TRBJ2-1
D gene: -
clone size: many
V gene: TRBV24-1
CDR3 protein: CATSDPYNEQFF
CDR3 DNA: TGTGCCACCAGTGACCCCTACAATGAGCAGTTCTTC

J gene: TRBJ1-1
D gene: TRBD1
clone size: many
V gene: TRBV12-3/TRBV12-4
CDR3 protein: CASSLWTGGRGAFF
CDR3 DNA: TGTGCCAGCAGTTTATGGACAGGGGGGCGAGGAGCTTTCTTT

J gene: TRBJ1-6
D gene: TRBD1
clone size: many
V gene: TRBV7-8
CDR3 protein: CASSLEGQDNSPLHF
CDR3 DNA: TGTGCCAGCAGCTTAGAGGGACAGGACAATTCACCCCTCCACTTT

J gene: TRBJ2-1
D gene: -
clone size: many
V gene: TRBV12-2
CDR3 protein: CASPVLAGGLNEQFF
CDR3 DNA: TGTGCAAGTCCCGTACTAGCGGGAGGTTTAAATGAGCAGTTCTTC

J gene: TRBJ2-7
D gene: -
clone size: many
V gene: TRBV29-1
CDR3 protein: CSVRDTGEQYF
CDR3 DNA: TGCAGCGTTCGGGACACCGGCGAGCAGTACTTC

J gene: TRBJ2-3
D gene: -
clone size: -
V gene: TRBV7-2
CDR3 protein: CASSLGAGPTDTQYF
CDR3 DNA: TGTGCCAGCAGCTTAGGGGCGGGGCCCACAGATACGCAGTATTTT

J gene: TRBJ2-5
D gene: -
clone size: -
V gene: TRBV27
CDR3 protein: CASSLKVGTNQETQYF
CDR3 DNA: TGTGCCAGCAGTTTAAAGGTGGGCACGAATCAAGAGACCCAGTACTTC

J gene: TRBJ2-4
D gene: -
clone size: many
V gene: TRBV29-1
CDR3 protein: CSVEDSLHVAKNIQYF
CDR3 DNA: TGCAGCGTTGAAGATTCACTACATGTGGCCAAAAACATTCAGTACTTC

J gene: TRBJ1-2
D gene: -
clone size: -
V gene: TRBV5-4
CDR3 protein: CASSLYTTAANYGYTF
CDR3 DNA: TGTGCCAGCAGCTTGTACACCACGGCAGCTAACTATGGCTACACCTTC

J gene: TRBJ2-2
D gene: -
clone size: many
V gene: TRBV7-2
CDR3 protein: CASSDRTYTGELFF
CDR3 DNA: TGTGCCAGCAGCGATCGGACCTACACCGGGGAGCTGTTTTTT

J gene: TRBJ2-3
D gene: TRBD2
clone size: many
V gene: TRBV7-2
CDR3 protein: CASSTGGRRFHTQYF
CDR3 DNA: TGTGCCAGCAGCACTGGCGGGAGAAGGTTCCATACGCAGTATTTT

J gene: TRBJ1-2
D gene: -
clone size: many
V gene: TRBV5-1
CDR3 protein: CASSLDGKYGYTF
CDR3 DNA: TGCGCCAGCAGCTTGGACGGGAAGTACGGCTACACCTTC

J gene: TRBJ2-7
D gene: -
clone size: many
V gene: TRBV7-9
CDR3 protein: CASSLAGAQYF
CDR3 DNA: TGTGCCAGCAGCTTAGCGGGGGCGCAGTACTTC

J gene: TRBJ2-3
D gene: TRBD2
clone size: many
V gene: TRBV12-3/TRBV12-4
CDR3 protein: CASRVAGGKDTQYF
CDR3 DNA: TGTGCCAGCAGGGTAGCGGGAGGTAAAGATACGCAGTATTTT

J gene: TRBJ1-5
D gene: -
clone size: few
V gene: TRBV20-1
CDR3 protein: CSAREFGNQPQHF
CDR3 DNA: TGCAGTGCTAGAGAGTTTGGCAATCAGCCCCAGCATTTT

J gene: TRBJ2-7
D gene: -
clone size: many
V gene: TRBV5-4
CDR3 protein: CASSERTGSSYEQYF
CDR3 DNA: TGTGCCAGCAGCGAACGGACCGGGAGCTCCTACGAGCAGTACTTC

J gene: TRBJ1-1
D gene: -
clone size: few
V gene: TRBV18
CDR3 protein: CASSPLGGGITEAFF
CDR3 DNA: TGTGCCAGCTCCCCGTTGGGGGGTGGGATCACTGAAGCTTTCTTT

J gene: TRBJ2-7
D gene: TRBD2
clone size: many
V gene: TRBV20-1
CDR3 protein: CSARHPSSGGFYEQYF
CDR3 DNA: TGCAGTGCTAGACATCCCTCTAGCGGGGGATTCTACGAGCAGTACTTC

J gene: TRBJ1-6
D gene: -
clone size: few
V gene: TRBV4-3
CDR3 protein: CASSRESNSPLHF
CDR3 DNA: TGCGCCAGCAGCCGAGAATCGAATTCACCCCTCCACTTT

J gene: TRBJ1-5
D gene: -
clone size: few
V gene: TRBV29-1
CDR3 protein: CSVAGNRNQPQHF
CDR3 DNA: TGCAGCGTTGCAGGTAATCGCAATCAGCCCCAGCATTTT

J gene: TRBJ1-5
D gene: -
clone size: many
V gene: TRBV11-3
CDR3 protein: CAIRGYYNQPQHF
CDR3 DNA: TGTGCCATTAGGGGATACTACAATCAGCCCCAGCATTTT